This T cell receptor (beta chain) is drawn from a study of cytomegalovirus exposure and HLA in healthy donors. A word on this clone: Its antigen remains unidentified.

The PCR contained 60 Vbeta and 13 Jbeta primers. Using immunoSEQ multiplex PCR, the repertoire was profiled, and TCRdb retains in-frame clones only, with some absent. The sample consists of 150,000 or so clones, 60% to 80% of them appearing once. Study results and caveats: It has been reported that TCR beta sequences accurately predicted the HLA-A and HLA-B alleles of most subjects. Later genetic work tied a missense DCLRE1C variant to beta-chain V and J trimming.

Germline-derived CDR1 and CDR2 are SGHRS and YFSETQ. This CDR3 is 16 amino acids long. V shed 1 base and J 5 bases; nucleotides not matched to a gene: 9. This sequence was found in a woman aged 35 to 49 in good health and CMV-seronegative. Sequenced: PBMCs. V and J are TRBV5-1 and TRBJ2-5, with 9 bases matching TRBD2. The CDR3 here is CASSLTSGFTSETQYF. The CDR3 bases are TGCGCCAGCAGCTTGACTAGCGGGTTTACCTCGGAGACCCAGTACTTC.